Each of the 31 T cell receptor beta chains below was sequenced from the same sample in a study of T-cell reconstitution after alpha-beta-depleted transplantation in children. Unique molecular identifiers were incorporated during preparation of the TCRbeta library. TCRdb reprocessed the PCR reads with MiXCR, giving one entry per CDR3 protein. The repertoire holds hundreds of thousands of distinct CDR3 sequences, with roughly 17% as singletons. Sequencing used PBMCs from the stem cell graft donor, obtained from the stem cell graft. Receptor source: a human donor who donated a stem cell graft to a child with acute myeloid leukemia.

Many counts were recorded for this clonotype. The rearrangement links TRBV5-5 to TRBJ1-1, with D perhaps matching TRBD1 (5 bases). In germline, CDR1 is SGHKS, CDR2 YYEKEE (reference sequence). This CDR3 has 16 residues. V dropped 5 bases and J dropped 5 bases, with 22 bases sitting between them. The CDR3 here is CASSTTVLAGWTEAFF. CDR3 DNA: TGTGCCAGCAGTACGACAGTTCTCGCCGGGTGGACTGAAGCTTTCTTT.

This clonotype was recorded a few times. The chain has TRBV5-5 and TRBJ2-5; D uncertain. Germline values: CDR1 SGHKS, CDR2 YYEKEE (reference sequence). Trimming shortened V by 7 bases and J by 3 bases, and 13 bases separated the two germline ends. CDR3 length equals 13 residues. CDR3 region: CASQGMGEETQYF. Here the CDR3 DNA reads TGTGCCAGCCAAGGCATGGGCGAAGAGACCCAGTACTTC.

V is TRBV30 and J is TRBJ2-1, with D possibly TRBD1 on 6 matching bases. The CDR3 consists of 13 residues. V was trimmed by 3 bases and J by 5 bases, leaving 11 bases between them. Germline CDR1 reads GTSNPN; CDR2 reads SVGIG (reference sequence). Here the CDR3 reads CAWSPGVDNEQFF. CDR3 nucleotide sequence: TGTGCCTGGAGCCCAGGGGTGGACAATGAGCAGTTCTTC.

This clonotype has a count of ten or more. The chain employs TRBV4-3 and TRBJ2-7, with D perhaps TRBD1 (6 bases). V was trimmed by 2 bases and J by 1 base, leaving 12 bases between them. Germline V lookup: CDR1 LGHNA, CDR2 YSLEER. The CDR3 covers 15 residues. CDR3 sequence reads: CASSQHWTASYEQYF. As DNA, the CDR3 is TGCGCCAGCAGCCAACATTGGACAGCTTCCTACGAGCAGTACTTC.

The table lists this clonotype with many counts. CDR3 protein: CASSLSASGGDEQFF. In DNA form, the CDR3 reads TGTGCCAGCAGCTTATCGGCTAGCGGGGGGGATGAGCAGTTCTTC. This chain links TRBV7-9 with TRBJ2-1, with 12 nucleotides matching TRBD2. V was pared by 2 bases and J by 8 bases, with 4 bases of the junction left unmatched. Germline V gene lookup returns CDR1 SEHNR and CDR2 FQNEAQ (reference sequence). The CDR3 length is 15 residues. The full variable domain, its missing parts supplied by reference TRBV7-9 and TRBJ2-1, is DTGVSQNPRHKITKRGQNVTFRCDPISEHNRLYWYRQTLGQGPEFLTYFQNEAQLEKSRLLSDRFSAERPKGSFSTLEIQRTEQGDSAMYLCASSLSASGGDEQFFGPGTRLTVL.

This clonotype has a count of ten or more. This chain links TRBV7-2 with TRBJ2-1; 8 bases fit TRBD2. In germline, CDR1 is SGHTA, CDR2 FQGNSA. The CDR3 runs 15 residues. J was trimmed by 2 bases and V by 5 bases; bases with no gene match: 5. Written as DNA, the CDR3 is TGTGCCAGCAGCCCCGGACTAGCCGCCTACAATGAGCAGTTCTTC. The encoded protein is CASSPGLAAYNEQFF.

The chain is built from TRBV21-1 and TRBJ1-3; no check of the table's D call, TRBD1, against the DNA was made. TRBV21-1 is recorded as a pseudogene. The CDR3 consists of 16 residues. The CDR3 sequence is CASSKAGTDTGNTIYF. CDR3 nucleotides: TGTGCCAGCAGCAAAGCCGGGACCGACACTGGAAACACCATATATTTT.

The CDR3 is CASTGGGAGEQYV. In DNA, the CDR3 is TGTGCCAGCACGGGCGGCGGGGCTGGCGAGCAGTACGTC. This chain uses TRBV6-1 with TRBJ2-7, with a tentative D call TRBD2 (6 bases). V lost 7 bases and J lost 6, with 16 bases in between. The germline V gene encodes CDR1 MNHNS and CDR2 SASEGT. The CDR3 is 13 amino acids.

This clonotype was seen a handful of times. This rearrangement joins TRBV7-2 to TRBJ1-5, with D tentatively TRBD1 (5 bases). The length of the CDR3 is 14 residues. Per germline, CDR1 SGHTA and CDR2 FQGNSA. V lost 4 bases and J lost 6, with 13 bases in between. CDR3 sequence (DNA): TGTGCCAGCAGCTCGGACAAGGGAAGTCAGCCCCAGCATTTT. It translates to CASSSDKGSQPQHF.

The chain couples TRBV12-3 or TRBV12-4 to TRBJ1-4; D is unresolved. Between the trimmed V and J ends, which lost 5 bases and 3 bases, there was a span of 13 bases. The CDR3 runs to 15 residues. The DNA of the CDR3 is TGTGCCAGCAGTGGACGGGGAGCCTCTAATGAAAAACTGTTTTTT. It is translated as CASSGRGASNEKLFF.

Turning to this clonotype: A much larger clonotype is one base distant, so this may be a read error. The genes are TRBV20-1 and TRBJ2-4; D might be TRBD1 or TRBD2, each matching 5 bases. The germline V and J ends were trimmed by 3 bases and 9 bases, with 18 bases remaining between them. Germline V lookup: CDR1 DFQATT, CDR2 SNEGSKA (reference sequence). There are 14 residues in the CDR3. CDR3 DNA sequence: TGCAGTGCTAGCGACACGGGACGGAAATTCATTCAGTACTTC. This translates into CSASDTGRKFIQYF.

V gene TRBV7-2 combines with J gene TRBJ2-5, with 9 positions matching TRBD2. Germline V lookup: CDR1 SGHTA, CDR2 FQGNSA. This CDR3 has 15 amino acids. V was pared by 4 bases and J by 4 bases, with 7 bases of the junction left unmatched. The DNA of the CDR3 is TGTGCCAGCAGCTACCGCGGGGGGGCCCCAGAGACCCAGTACTTC. This sequence encodes CASSYRGGAPETQYF.

The CDR3 is CASSRTELNEKLFF. CDR3 sequence (DNA): TGTGCCAGCAGCCGGACAGAGCTGAATGAAAAACTGTTTTTT. V usage is TRBV7-2 and J usage is TRBJ1-4; D perhaps matches TRBD1 (6 bases). Germline V gene lookup returns CDR1 SGHTA and CDR2 FQGNSA. V lost 5 bases and J 5 bases, leaving 12 bases between the germline ends. This CDR3 comprises 14 residues. Supplemented by reference TRBV7-2 and TRBJ1-4, the full variable domain reads GAGVSQSPSNKVTEKGKDVELRCDPISGHTALYWYRQSLGQGLEFLIYFQGNSAPDKSGLPSDRFSAERTGGSVSTLTIQRTQQEDSAVYLCASSRTELNEKLFFGSGTQLSVL.

The table lists this clonotype with many counts. This sequence joins TRBV20-1 and TRBJ1-4; D is undetermined. Germline CDR1 reads DFQATT; CDR2 reads SNEGSKA (reference sequence). The CDR3 contains 13 residues. V gave up 1 base and J gave up 8 bases, with 11 bases separating them. The CDR3 is CSARGHMEEKLFF. CDR3 nucleotide sequence: TGCAGTGCTAGAGGCCACATGGAGGAAAAACTGTTTTTT.

The gene calls are TRBV5-4 and TRBJ2-3, with 7 bases lining up with TRBD1. V shed 2 bases and J 3 bases; nucleotides not matched to a gene: 9. This CDR3 comprises 16 residues. Germline V CDR1 and CDR2: SGHNT, YYREEE (reference sequence). The CDR3 loop reads CASSFLTGVKTDTQYF. CDR3 DNA: TGTGCCAGCAGCTTTCTTACAGGGGTTAAAACAGATACGCAGTATTTT.

This clonotype occurred many times. The chain combines TRBV20-1 with TRBJ2-7, with a tentative D call TRBD2 (6 bases). The germline V and J ends were trimmed by 0 bases and 1 base, with 13 bases remaining between them. Germline V gene lookup returns CDR1 DFQATT and CDR2 SNEGSKA (reference sequence). CDR3 length equals 15 residues. CDR3 region: CSARDRTGLSYEQYF. The DNA for the CDR3 is TGCAGTGCTAGAGATCGAACGGGACTTTCCTACGAGCAGTACTTC.

This clonotype has at least ten counts. This sequence joins TRBV6-5 and TRBJ2-4, with D uncertain. The CDR3 has 16 amino acids. V lost 3 bases, J lost 2 bases, and 14 bases lay in between. Germline CDR1 reads MNHEY; CDR2 reads SVGAGI. The CDR3 sequence is CASSYDGVLTKNIQYF. The DNA of the CDR3 is TGTGCCAGCAGTTATGATGGCGTTTTAACCAAAAACATTCAGTACTTC.

The rearrangement joins TRBV28 to TRBJ2-2, with 11 bases identical to TRBD2. This CDR3 region has 15 residues. Germline CDR1 MDHEN, CDR2 SYDVKM. V trimming: 8 bases; J trimming: 4 bases; junction bases outside the gene matches: 6. The CDR3 DNA reads TGTGCCAGCGGACTAGCGGGTTCGAGCACCGGGGAGCTGTTTTTT. Translated, it gives CASGLAGSSTGELFF.

This clonotype has a handful of counts. This chain connects TRBV12-3 or TRBV12-4 to TRBJ2-1, with 7 bases fitting TRBD2. V was pared by 5 bases and J by 1 base, with 8 bases of the junction left unmatched. The CDR3 extends over 16 amino acids. This CDR3 reads CASSTFGRGSYNEQFF. The CDR3 region has the DNA TGTGCCAGCAGTACCTTTGGGCGGGGGTCCTACAATGAGCAGTTCTTC.

The CDR3 region is CASSPATAPRSYEQYF. CDR3 coding DNA: TGCGCCAGCAGTCCGGCCACGGCGCCCCGCTCCTACGAGCAGTACTTC. The rearrangement links TRBV23-1 to TRBJ2-7; D remains unclear. TRBV23-1 has ORF status, its function being uncertain. V lost 4 bases and J 0 bases, leaving 16 bases between the germline ends. The CDR3 runs to 16 residues.

This clonotype came up many times. The chain links TRBV27 to TRBJ2-7; possible D gene TRBD1, 5 bases. Germline values: CDR1 MNHEY, CDR2 SMNVEV (reference sequence). V was trimmed by 2 bases and J by 4 bases, leaving 9 bases between them. The CDR3 runs to 13 residues. CDR3 nucleotide sequence: TGTGCCAGCAGTTTAAGGGCAGGGTACGAGCAGTACGTC. Residues: CASSLRAGYEQYV.

This clonotype was seen many times. This chain joins TRBV5-1 and TRBJ2-2; D not resolved. Germline V CDR1 and CDR2: SGHRS, YFSETQ. V lost 5 bases and J lost 0, with 8 bases in between. The CDR3 is 14 amino acids. CDR3 region: CASRERSNTGELFF. The CDR3 coding sequence is TGCGCCAGCAGAGAACGATCGAACACCGGGGAGCTGTTTTTT.

The rearrangement joins TRBV20-1 to TRBJ1-4, with D perhaps TRBD1 (5 bases). Trimming removed 0 bases at V and 2 bases at J, with 10 bases between. Per germline, CDR1 DFQATT and CDR2 SNEGSKA (reference sequence). The length of the CDR3 is 15 residues. The DNA of the CDR3 is TGCAGTGCTAGAGATCCTTGGGACACTAATGAAAAACTGTTTTTT. This encodes CSARDPWDTNEKLFF.

This clonotype appeared many times. This chain links TRBV5-1 with TRBJ2-1, with D possibly matching TRBD2 (6 bases). The CDR3 is 15 amino acids. The V end was cut by 1 base, the J end by 8 bases, with 16 bases between. The germline gives CDR1 SGHRS, CDR2 YFSETQ. The CDR3 here is CASSLNRPREDEQFF. The CDR3, as DNA: TGCGCCAGCAGCTTGAATCGACCCAGGGAGGATGAGCAGTTCTTC. The whole variable domain, remainder taken from reference TRBV5-1 and TRBJ2-1, is KAGVTQTPRYLIKTRGQQVTLSCSPISGHRSVSWYQQTPGQGLQFLFEYFSETQRNKGNFPGRFSGRQFSNSRSEMNVSTLELGDSALYLCASSLNRPREDEQFFGPGTRLTVL.

This sequence joins TRBV7-9 and TRBJ2-1, with no clear D. CDR1 is SEHNR, CDR2 FQNEAQ, per germline (reference sequence). This CDR3 contains 17 residues. The ends were cut back, 4 bases at V and 0 bases at J, with 16 bases in the middle. The CDR3 DNA reads as TGTGCCAGCAGCTCGACGGCTGACGAGGACTCCTACAATGAGCAGTTCTTC. This codes for CASSSTADEDSYNEQFF.

The chain recombines TRBV21-1 with TRBJ1-2; the table's D gene call, TRBD1, was not cross checked with the DNA. TRBV21-1 is described as a pseudogene. The CDR3 extends over 15 amino acids. In DNA, the CDR3 is TGTGCCAGCAGCAAAGGCGGACAGGGGAGGTATGGCTACACCTTC. This codes for CASSKGGQGRYGYTF.

The V call is TRBV7-2, the J call TRBJ2-2; no firm D call. Deletions cut 2 bases from V and 2 bases from J, with 9 bases between. CDR1 SGHTA and CDR2 FQGNSA come from the germline V gene. This CDR3 is 15 amino acids long. CDR3 bases: TGTGCCAGCAGCTTATCTAACAGAAACACCGGGGAGCTGTTTTTT. Translated: CASSLSNRNTGELFF.

This clonotype was detected many times. The V call is TRBV20-1, the J call TRBJ2-2, with D possibly being TRBD2 (6 bases). V was trimmed by 6 bases and J by 5 bases, leaving 19 bases between them. This CDR3 is built from 15 residues. In germline, CDR1 is DFQATT, CDR2 SNEGSKA (reference sequence). The chain's CDR3 is CSAPQSGLATGELFF. In DNA, the CDR3 is TGCAGTGCCCCCCAGTCGGGACTCGCTACCGGGGAGCTGTTTTTT.

This clonotype has at least ten counts. The rearrangement uses TRBV29-1 and TRBJ2-7, with TRBD1 as a possible D gene (6 bases). Per germline, CDR1 SQVTM and CDR2 ANQGSEA. With 3 bases removed from V and 1 base from J, the gap between germline ends came to 10 bases. The CDR3 totals 13 residues. CDR3 DNA: TGCAGCGTTGAGAACAGGGAATCCTACGAGCAGTACTTC. Translated, it gives CSVENRESYEQYF.

Ten or more counts support this clonotype. The rearrangement joins TRBV7-2 to TRBJ1-3, with no clear D. V dropped 6 bases and J dropped 0 bases, with 12 bases sitting between them. Germline V lookup: CDR1 SGHTA, CDR2 FQGNSA. This CDR3 has 15 amino acids. The CDR3 protein is CASSLAGSSGNTIYF. CDR3 in DNA: TGTGCCAGCAGTTTGGCAGGTTCCTCTGGAAACACCATATATTTT.

This clonotype was seen at least ten times. The chain joins TRBV20-1 to TRBJ1-1; D unresolved. V shed 2 bases and J shed 2 bases, with 12 bases lying between them. CDR3 size: 14 residues. In germline, CDR1 is DFQATT, CDR2 SNEGSKA (reference sequence). CDR3 nucleotides: TGCAGTGCTAGACGTTTCGACACCAACACTGAAGCTTTCTTT. Translated, it gives CSARRFDTNTEAFF.